Detailed here is one T cell receptor beta chain. The sample belongs to a study of early stage breast cancer tumors. Study at large: Most invasive tumors, twelve of 16, were ER+/PR+/HER2-.

The CDR3 sequence is 16 residues long. Trimming pared 5 bases from V and 3 bases from J, leaving 18 bases between. Germline CDR1 is SGHTA and CDR2 is FQGTGA. Repertoires were generated with immunoSEQ multiplex PCR, while TCRdb's copy carries only in-frame clones and drops some. The data contain about 28,000 clones, less than 85% of them singletons. This TCR came from a person aged 60 to 70 with breast cancer. The specimen was blood. The V gene is TRBV7-3, the J gene TRBJ2-3, with D perhaps matching TRBD2 (5 bases). The CDR3 DNA reads as TGTGCCAGCAGCCATCCCCGGGGTAGTGGGACAGATACGCAGTATTTT. The encoded protein is CASSHPRGSGTDTQYF.